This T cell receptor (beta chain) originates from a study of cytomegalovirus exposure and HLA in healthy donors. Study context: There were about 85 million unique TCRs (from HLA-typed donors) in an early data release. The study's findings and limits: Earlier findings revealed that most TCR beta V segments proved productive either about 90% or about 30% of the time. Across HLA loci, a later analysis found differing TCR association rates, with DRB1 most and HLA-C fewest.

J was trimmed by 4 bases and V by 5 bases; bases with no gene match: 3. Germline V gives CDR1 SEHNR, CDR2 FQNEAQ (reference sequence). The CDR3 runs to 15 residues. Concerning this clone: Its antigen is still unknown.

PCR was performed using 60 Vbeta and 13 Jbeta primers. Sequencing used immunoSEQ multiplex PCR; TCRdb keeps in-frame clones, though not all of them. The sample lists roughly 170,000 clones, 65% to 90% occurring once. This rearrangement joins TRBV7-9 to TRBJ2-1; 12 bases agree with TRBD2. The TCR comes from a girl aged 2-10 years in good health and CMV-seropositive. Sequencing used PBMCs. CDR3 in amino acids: CASSTGLAGYNEQFF. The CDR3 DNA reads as TGTGCCAGCAGCACAGGACTAGCGGGGTACAATGAGCAGTTCTTC.